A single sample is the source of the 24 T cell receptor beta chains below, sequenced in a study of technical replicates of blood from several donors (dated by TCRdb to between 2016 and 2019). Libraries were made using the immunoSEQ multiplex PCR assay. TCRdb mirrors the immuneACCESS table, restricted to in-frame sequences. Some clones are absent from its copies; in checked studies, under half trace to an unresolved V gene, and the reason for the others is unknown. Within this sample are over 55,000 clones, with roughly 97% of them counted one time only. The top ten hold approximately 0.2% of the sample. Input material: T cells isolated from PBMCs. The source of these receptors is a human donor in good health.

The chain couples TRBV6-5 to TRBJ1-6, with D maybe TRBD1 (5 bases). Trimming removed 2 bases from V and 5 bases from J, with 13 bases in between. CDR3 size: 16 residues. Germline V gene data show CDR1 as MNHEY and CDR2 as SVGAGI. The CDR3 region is CASSYGTGWDNSPLHF. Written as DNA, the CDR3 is TGTGCCAGCAGTTACGGTACAGGTTGGGATAATTCACCCCTCCACTTT.

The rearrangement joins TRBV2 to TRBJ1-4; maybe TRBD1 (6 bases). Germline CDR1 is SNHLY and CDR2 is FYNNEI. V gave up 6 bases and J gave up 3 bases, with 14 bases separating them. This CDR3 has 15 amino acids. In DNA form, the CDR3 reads TGTGCCAGCAGCGTGCAGGGGCAAGCTAATGAAAAACTGTTTTTT. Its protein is CASSVQGQANEKLFF.

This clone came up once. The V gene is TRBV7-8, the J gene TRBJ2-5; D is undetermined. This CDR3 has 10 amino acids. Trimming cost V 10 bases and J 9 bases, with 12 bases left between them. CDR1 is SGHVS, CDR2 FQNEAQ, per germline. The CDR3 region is CATLGRAQYF. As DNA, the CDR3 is TGTGCCACCCTAGGCCGGGCCCAGTACTTC.

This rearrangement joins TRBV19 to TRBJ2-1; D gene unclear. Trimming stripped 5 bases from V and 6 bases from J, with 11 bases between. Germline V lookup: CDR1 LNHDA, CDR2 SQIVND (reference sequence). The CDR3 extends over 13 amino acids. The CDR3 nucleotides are TGTGCCAGTAGTCCTTGGCAGGCCAATGAGCAGTTCTTC. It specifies CASSPWQANEQFF. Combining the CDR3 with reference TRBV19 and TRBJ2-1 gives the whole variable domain DGGITQSPKYLFRKEGQNVTLSCEQNLNHDAMYWYRQDPGQGLRLIYYSQIVNDFQKGDIAEGYSVSREKKESFPLTVTSAQKNPTAFYLCASSPWQANEQFFGPGTRLTVL.

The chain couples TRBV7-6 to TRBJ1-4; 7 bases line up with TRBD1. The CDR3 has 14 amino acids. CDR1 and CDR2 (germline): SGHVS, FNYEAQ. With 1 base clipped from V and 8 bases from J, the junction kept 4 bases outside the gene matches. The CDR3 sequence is CASSLGQGGEKLFF. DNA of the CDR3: TGTGCCAGCAGCTTAGGGCAGGGGGGCGAAAAACTGTTTTTT. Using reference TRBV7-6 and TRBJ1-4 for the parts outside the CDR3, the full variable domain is GAGVSQSPRYKVTKRGQDVALRCDPISGHVSLYWYRQALGQGPEFLTYFNYEAQQDKSGLPNDRFSAERPEGSISTLTIQRTEQRDSAMYRCASSLGQGGEKLFFGSGTQLSVL.

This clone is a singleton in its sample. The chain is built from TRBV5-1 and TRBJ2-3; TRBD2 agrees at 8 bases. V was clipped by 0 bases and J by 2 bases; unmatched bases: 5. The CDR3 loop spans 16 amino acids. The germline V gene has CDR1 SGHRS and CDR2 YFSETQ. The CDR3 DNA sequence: TGCGCCAGCAGCTTGGGAGTAGCGGGGCCCACAGATACGCAGTATTTT. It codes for CASSLGVAGPTDTQYF.

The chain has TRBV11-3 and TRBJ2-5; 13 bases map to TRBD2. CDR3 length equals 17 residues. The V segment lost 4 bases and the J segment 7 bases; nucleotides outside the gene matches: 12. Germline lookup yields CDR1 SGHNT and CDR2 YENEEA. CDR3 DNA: TGTGCCAGCAGCTCGTTCGGGACTAGCGGGGAGTCAAGGACCCAGTACTTC. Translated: CASSSFGTSGESRTQYF.

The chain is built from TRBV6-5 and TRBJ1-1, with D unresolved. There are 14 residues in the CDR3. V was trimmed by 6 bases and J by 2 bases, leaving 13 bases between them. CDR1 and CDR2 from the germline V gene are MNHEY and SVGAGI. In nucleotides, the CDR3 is TGTGCCAGCAGCTGGTCGGGGTATAACACTGAAGCTTTCTTT. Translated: CASSWSGYNTEAFF.

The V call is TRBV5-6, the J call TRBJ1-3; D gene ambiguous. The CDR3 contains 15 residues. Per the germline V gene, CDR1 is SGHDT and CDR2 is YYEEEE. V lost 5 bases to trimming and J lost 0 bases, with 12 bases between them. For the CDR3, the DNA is TGTGCCAGCAGTTTTTCCGGGTTCTCTGGAAACACCATATATTTT. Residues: CASSFSGFSGNTIYF.

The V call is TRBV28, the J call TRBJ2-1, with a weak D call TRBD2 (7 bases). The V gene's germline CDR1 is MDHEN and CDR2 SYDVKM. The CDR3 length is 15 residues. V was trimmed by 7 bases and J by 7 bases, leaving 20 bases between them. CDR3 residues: CASTKGGASGNEQFF. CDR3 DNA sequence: TGTGCCAGCACCAAAGGGGGGGCTAGCGGAAATGAGCAGTTCTTC.

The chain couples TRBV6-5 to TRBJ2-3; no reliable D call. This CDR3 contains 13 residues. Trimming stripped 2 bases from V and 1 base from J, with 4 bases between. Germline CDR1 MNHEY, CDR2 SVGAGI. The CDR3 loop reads CASSYPGTDTQYF. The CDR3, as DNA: TGTGCCAGCAGTTACCCTGGCACAGATACGCAGTATTTT.

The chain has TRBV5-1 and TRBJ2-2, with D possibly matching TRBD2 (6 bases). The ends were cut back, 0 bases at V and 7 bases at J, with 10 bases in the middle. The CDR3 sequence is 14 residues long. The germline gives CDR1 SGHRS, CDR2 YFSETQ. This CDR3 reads CASSLVSGVGELFF. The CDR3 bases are TGCGCCAGCAGCTTGGTATCGGGGGTCGGGGAGCTGTTTTTT.

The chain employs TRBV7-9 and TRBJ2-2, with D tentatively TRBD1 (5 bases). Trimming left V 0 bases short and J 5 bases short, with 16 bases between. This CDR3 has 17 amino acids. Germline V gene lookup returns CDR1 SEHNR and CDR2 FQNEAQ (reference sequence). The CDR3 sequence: CASSLAPGHQWTGELFF. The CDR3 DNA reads TGTGCCAGCAGCTTAGCTCCCGGACATCAGTGGACCGGGGAGCTGTTTTTT.

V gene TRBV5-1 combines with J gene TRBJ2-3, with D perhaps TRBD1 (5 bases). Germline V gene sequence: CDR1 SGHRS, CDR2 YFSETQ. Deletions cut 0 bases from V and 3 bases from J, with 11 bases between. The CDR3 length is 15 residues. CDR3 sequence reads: CASSLADTLTDTQYF. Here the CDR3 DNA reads TGCGCCAGCAGCTTGGCGGACACCCTGACAGATACGCAGTATTTT.

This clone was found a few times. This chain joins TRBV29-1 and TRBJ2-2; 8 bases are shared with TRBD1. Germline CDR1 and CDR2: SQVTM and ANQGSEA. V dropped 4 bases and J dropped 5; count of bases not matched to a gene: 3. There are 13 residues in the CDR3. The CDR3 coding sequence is TGCAGCGTTGGACAGGGGTGGACCGGGGAGCTGTTTTTT. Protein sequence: CSVGQGWTGELFF.

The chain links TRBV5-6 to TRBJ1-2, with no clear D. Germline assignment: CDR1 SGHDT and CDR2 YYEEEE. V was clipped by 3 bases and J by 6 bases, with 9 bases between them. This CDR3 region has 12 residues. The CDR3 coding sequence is TGTGCCAGCAGCTCCACGGTAGATGGCTACACCTTC. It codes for CASSSTVDGYTF. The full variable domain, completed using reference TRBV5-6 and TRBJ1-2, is DAGVTQSPTHLIKTRGQQVTLRCSPKSGHDTVSWYQQALGQGPQFIFQYYEEEERQRGNFPDRFSGHQFPNYSSELNVNALLLGDSALYLCASSSTVDGYTFGSGTRLTVV.

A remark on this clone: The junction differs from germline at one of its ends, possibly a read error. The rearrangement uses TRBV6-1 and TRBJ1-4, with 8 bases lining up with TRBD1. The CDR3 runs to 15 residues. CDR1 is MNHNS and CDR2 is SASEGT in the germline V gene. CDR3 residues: CASTEQAQGAEKLFF. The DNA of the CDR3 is TGTGCCAGCACTGAACAAGCCCAGGGGGCGGAAAAACTGTTTTTT.

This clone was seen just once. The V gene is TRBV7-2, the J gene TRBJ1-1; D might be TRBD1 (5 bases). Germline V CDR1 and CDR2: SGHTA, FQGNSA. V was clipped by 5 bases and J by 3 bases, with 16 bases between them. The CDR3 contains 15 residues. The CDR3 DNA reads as TGTGCCAGCAGCCCTGTGGGGGGGTTCGACACTGAAGCTTTCTTT. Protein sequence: CASSPVGGFDTEAFF.

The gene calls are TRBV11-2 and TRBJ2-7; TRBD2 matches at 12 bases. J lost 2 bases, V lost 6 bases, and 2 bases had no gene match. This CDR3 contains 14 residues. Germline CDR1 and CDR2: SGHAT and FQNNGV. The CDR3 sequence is CASRRLAGAYEQYF. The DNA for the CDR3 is TGTGCCAGCAGACGACTAGCGGGGGCCTACGAGCAGTACTTC.

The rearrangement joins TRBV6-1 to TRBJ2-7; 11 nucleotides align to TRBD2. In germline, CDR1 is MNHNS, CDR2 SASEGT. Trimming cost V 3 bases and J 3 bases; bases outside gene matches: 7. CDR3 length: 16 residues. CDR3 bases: TGTGCCAGCAGTGAGCGTAGCGGGAGGGAGGGCTACGAGCAGTACTTC. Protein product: CASSERSGREGYEQYF.

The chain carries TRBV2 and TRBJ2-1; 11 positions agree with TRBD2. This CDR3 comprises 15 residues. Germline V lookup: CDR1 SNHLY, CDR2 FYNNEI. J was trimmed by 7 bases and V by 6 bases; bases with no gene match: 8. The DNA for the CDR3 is TGTGCCAGCAGAGTAGCGGGGGGGCTTCAAAATGAGCAGTTCTTC. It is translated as CASRVAGGLQNEQFF. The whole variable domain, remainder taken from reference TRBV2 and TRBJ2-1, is EPEVTQTPSHQVTQMGQEVILRCVPISNHLYFYWYRQILGQKVEFLVSFYNNEISEKSEIFDDQFSVERPDGSNFTLKIRSTKLEDSAMYFCASRVAGGLQNEQFFGPGTRLTVL.

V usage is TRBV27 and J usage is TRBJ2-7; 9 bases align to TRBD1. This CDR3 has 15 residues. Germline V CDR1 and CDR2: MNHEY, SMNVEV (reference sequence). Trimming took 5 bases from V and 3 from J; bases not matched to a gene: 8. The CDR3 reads CASSTRDRALYEQYF. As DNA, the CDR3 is TGTGCCAGCAGTACCCGGGACAGGGCCCTCTACGAGCAGTACTTC.

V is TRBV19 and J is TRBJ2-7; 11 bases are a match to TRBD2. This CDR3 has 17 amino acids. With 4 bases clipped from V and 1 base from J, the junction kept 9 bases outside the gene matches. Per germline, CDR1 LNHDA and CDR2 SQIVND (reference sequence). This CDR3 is CASSTVPGLADSYEQYF. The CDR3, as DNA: TGTGCCAGTAGTACAGTTCCGGGACTAGCGGATTCCTACGAGCAGTACTTC.

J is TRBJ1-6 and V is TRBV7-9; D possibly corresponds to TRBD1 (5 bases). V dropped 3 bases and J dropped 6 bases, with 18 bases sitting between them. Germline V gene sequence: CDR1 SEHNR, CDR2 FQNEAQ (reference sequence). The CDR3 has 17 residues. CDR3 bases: TGTGCCAGCAGCTTTGGAGGGCTGGGTCAGGGTAATTCACCCCTCCACTTT. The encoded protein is CASSFGGLGQGNSPLHF. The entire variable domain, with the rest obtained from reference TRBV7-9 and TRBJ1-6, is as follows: DTGVSQNPRHKITKRGQNVTFRCDPISEHNRLYWYRQTLGQGPEFLTYFQNEAQLEKSRLLSDRFSAERPKGSFSTLEIQRTEQGDSAMYLCASSFGGLGQGNSPLHFGNGTRLTVT.